The entry that follows covers one T cell receptor beta chain sequence. Its antigen is undetermined. This sample is drawn from a study of PD-L1 blockade in urothelial cancer. Study overall: Male sex and bladder-origin urothelial cancer were recorded for about 90% of the roughly 30 patients. Blood analysis was done at 3 weeks (second dose) and 6 weeks after treatment began. Per blood sample, T cells had a median of 141,255. General study findings and limits: Clonality of blood TCR below the median before treatment predicted better survival.

Germline-derived CDR1 and CDR2 are SNHLY and FYNNEI. V was pared by 5 bases and J by 8 bases, with 12 bases between. This CDR3 is 13 amino acids long. Some clones are missing from TCRdb's copy, which holds only in-frame ones; the method was immunoSEQ multiplex PCR. Of tens of thousands of clones in the sample, roughly 84% were seen once. The chain has TRBV2 and TRBJ1-4; D may be TRBD1 (5 bases). This sequence was found in a man between 65 and 79 years old with urothelial cancer. The sequences come from PBMCs, collected around atezolizumab (anti-PD-L1) treatment. Here the CDR3 DNA reads TGTGCCAGCAGTTCGACAGTAGGGGAAAAACTGTTTTTT. Its protein is CASSSTVGEKLFF.